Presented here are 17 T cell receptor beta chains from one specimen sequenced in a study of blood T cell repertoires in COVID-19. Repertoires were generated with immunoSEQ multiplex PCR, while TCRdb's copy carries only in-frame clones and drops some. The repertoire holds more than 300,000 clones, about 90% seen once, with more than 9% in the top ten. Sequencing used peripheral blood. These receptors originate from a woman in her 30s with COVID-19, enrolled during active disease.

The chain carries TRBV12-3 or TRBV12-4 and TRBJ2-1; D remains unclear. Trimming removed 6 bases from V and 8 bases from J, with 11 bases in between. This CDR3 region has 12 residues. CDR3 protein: CASRPETHEQFF. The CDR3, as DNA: TGTGCCAGCAGGCCGGAGACCCATGAGCAGTTCTTC.

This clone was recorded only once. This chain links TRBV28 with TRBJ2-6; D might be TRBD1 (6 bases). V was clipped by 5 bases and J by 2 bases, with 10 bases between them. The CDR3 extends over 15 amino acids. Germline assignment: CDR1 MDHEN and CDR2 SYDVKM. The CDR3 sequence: CASSQQGPGANVLTF. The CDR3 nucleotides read TGTGCCAGCAGTCAACAGGGCCCTGGGGCCAACGTCCTGACTTTC.

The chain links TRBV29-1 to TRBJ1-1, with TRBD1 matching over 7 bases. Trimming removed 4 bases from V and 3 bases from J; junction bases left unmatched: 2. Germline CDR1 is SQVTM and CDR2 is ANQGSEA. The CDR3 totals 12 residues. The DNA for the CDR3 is TGCAGCGTTGCCGACAGGGACACTGAAGCTTTCTTT. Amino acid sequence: CSVADRDTEAFF.

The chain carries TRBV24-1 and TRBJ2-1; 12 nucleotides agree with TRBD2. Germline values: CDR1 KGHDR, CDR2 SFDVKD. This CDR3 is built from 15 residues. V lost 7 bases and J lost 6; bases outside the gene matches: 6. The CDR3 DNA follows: TGTGCCACCAGCACCGGGACTAGCGGGTTCAATGAGCAGTTCTTC. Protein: CATSTGTSGFNEQFF.

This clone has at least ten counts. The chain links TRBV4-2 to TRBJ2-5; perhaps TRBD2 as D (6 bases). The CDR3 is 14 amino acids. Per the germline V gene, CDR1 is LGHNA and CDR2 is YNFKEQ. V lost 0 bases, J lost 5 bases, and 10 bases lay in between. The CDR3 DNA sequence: TGTGCCAGCAGCCAAGATTTACGGGGGGAGACCCAGTACTTC. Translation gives CASSQDLRGETQYF.

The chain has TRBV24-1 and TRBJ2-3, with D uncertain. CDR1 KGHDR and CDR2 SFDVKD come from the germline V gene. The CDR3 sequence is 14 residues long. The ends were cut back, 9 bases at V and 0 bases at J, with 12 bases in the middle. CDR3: CATAMSLSTDTQYF. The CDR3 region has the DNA TGTGCCACCGCGATGAGTCTAAGCACAGATACGCAGTATTTT.

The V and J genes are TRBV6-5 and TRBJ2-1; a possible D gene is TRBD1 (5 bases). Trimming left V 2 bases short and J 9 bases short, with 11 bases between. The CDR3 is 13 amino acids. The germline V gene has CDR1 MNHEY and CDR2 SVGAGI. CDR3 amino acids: CASSYVLGLEQFF. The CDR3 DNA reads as TGTGCCAGCAGTTACGTCCTGGGGCTTGAGCAGTTCTTC.

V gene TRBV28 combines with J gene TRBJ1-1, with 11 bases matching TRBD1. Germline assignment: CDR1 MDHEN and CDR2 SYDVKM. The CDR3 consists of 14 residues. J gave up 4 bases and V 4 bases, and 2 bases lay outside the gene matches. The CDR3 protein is CASSWTGGLTEAFF. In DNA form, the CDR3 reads TGTGCCAGCAGTTGGACAGGGGGCCTCACTGAAGCTTTCTTT. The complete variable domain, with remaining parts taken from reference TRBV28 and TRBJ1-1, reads DVKVTQSSRYLVKRTGEKVFLECVQDMDHENMFWYRQDPGLGLRLIYFSYDVKMKEKGDIPEGYSVSREKKERFSLILESASTNQTSMYLCASSWTGGLTEAFFGQGTRLTVV.

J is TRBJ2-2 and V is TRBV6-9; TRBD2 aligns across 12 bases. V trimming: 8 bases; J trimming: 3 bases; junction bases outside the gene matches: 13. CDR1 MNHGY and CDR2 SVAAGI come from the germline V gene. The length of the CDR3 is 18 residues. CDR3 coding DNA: TGTGCCAGCCCCCACCCCGGTCTAGCGGGAGGGTACACCGGGGAGCTGTTTTTT. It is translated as CASPHPGLAGGYTGELFF.

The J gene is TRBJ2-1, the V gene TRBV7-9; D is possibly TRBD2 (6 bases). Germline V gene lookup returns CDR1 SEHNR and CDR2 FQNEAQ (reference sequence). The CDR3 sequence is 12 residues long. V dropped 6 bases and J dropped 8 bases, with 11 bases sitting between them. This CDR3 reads CASSPSGDEQFF. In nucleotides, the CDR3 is TGTGCCAGCAGTCCCTCGGGGGATGAGCAGTTCTTC.

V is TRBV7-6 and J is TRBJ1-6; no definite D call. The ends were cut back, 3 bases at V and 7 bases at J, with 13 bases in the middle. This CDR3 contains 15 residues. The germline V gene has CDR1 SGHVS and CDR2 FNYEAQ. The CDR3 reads CASSFDGRRNSPLHF. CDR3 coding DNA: TGTGCCAGCAGCTTTGATGGGCGCCGGAATTCACCCCTCCACTTT. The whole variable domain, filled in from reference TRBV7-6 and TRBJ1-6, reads GAGVSQSPRYKVTKRGQDVALRCDPISGHVSLYWYRQALGQGPEFLTYFNYEAQQDKSGLPNDRFSAERPEGSISTLTIQRTEQRDSAMYRCASSFDGRRNSPLHFGNGTRLTVT.

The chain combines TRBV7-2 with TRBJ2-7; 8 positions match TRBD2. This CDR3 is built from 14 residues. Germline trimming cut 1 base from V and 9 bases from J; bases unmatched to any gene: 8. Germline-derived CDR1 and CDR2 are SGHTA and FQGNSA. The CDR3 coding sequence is TGTGCCAGCAGCTTAGGGTCTAGCGGGCGCGGGCAGTACTTC. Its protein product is CASSLGSSGRGQYF.

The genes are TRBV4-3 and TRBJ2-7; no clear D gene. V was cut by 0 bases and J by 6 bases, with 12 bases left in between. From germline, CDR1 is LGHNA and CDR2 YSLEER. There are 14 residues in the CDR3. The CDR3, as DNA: TGCGCCAGCAGCCAAGATTCACCTCCTAGCGAGCAGTACTTC. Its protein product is CASSQDSPPSEQYF.

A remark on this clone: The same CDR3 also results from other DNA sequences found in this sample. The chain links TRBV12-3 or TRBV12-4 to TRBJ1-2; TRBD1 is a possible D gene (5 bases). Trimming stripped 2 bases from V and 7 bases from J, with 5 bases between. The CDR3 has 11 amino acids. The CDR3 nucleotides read TGTGCCAGCAGTTTAAGGGGTGGCTACACCTTC. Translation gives CASSLRGGYTF.

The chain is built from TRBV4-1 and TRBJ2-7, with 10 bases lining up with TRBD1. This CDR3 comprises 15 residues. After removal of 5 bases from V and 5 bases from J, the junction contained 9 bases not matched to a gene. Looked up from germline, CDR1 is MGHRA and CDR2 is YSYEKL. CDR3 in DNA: TGCGCCAGCAGCTCTCCCGGGACAGGGGCCCACGAGCAGTACTTC. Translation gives CASSSPGTGAHEQYF.

The CDR3 region has the DNA TGTGCCAGCAGCCAAGGACACTATAATTCACCCCTCCACTTT. It specifies CASSQGHYNSPLHF. The chain recombines TRBV3-1 (or the pseudogene TRBV3-2) with TRBJ1-6; D remains unclear. This CDR3 is 14 amino acids long. CDR1 is LGHDT and CDR2 is YNNKEL in the germline V gene (reference sequence). The ends were cut back, 1 base at V and 3 bases at J, with 4 bases in the middle.

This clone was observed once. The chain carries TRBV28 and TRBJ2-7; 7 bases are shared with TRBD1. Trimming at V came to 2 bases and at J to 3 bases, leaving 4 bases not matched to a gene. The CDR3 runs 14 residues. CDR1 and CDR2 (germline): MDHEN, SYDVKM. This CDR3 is CASSLRTGLYEQYF. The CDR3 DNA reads TGTGCCAGCAGTTTAAGGACAGGACTCTACGAGCAGTACTTC.